These T cell receptor beta chains were read from a single sample in a study of T cells after yellow fever vaccination. TCRdb processed the 5' RACE reads anew with MiXCR; each CDR3 protein has one entry. Here the sample spans 500,000 to 650,000 distinct CDR3 sequences, around 17% being singletons. Source: PBMCs, taken less than 6 days after the first yellow fever vaccination. Every receptor here comes from a man between 18 and 29 years old who received the YFV17D yellow fever vaccine. The CDR3 runs from the conserved cysteine through the conserved F or W. The D gene is left open where the match is weak. The size field is filled for only some rows; it gives once, few, many or a size class.

D,J,size,V,CDR3,DNA
.,TRBJ2-7,.,TRBV6-1,CASSPMGGTYEQYF,TGTGCCAGCAGTCCTATGGGGGGAACCTACGAGCAGTACTTC
.,TRBJ1-3,.,TRBV9,CASKGRGNTIYF,TGTGCCAGCAAAGGTCGTGGAAACACCATATATTTT
.,TRBJ2-7,.,TRBV5-1,CASSLIPPGEQYF,TGCGCCAGCAGCTTGATACCGCCCGGCGAGCAGTACTTC
TRBD2,TRBJ2-1,.,TRBV29-1,CSVRTSGGARNEQFF,TGCAGCGTCCGGACTAGCGGGGGGGCCAGGAATGAGCAGTTCTTC
TRBD1,TRBJ2-5,few,TRBV7-8,CASSSRDRRSAQYF,TGTGCCAGCAGCTCCCGGGACAGGAGATCGGCCCAGTACTTC
.,TRBJ1-1,few,TRBV5-1,CASSLGNAAFF,TGCGCCAGCAGCTTGGGGAATGCTGCTTTCTTT
.,TRBJ1-1,few,TRBV9,CASSVAPTNTEAFF,TGTGCCAGCAGCGTAGCTCCGACGAACACTGAAGCTTTCTTT
.,TRBJ2-1,.,TRBV7-3,CASSFSGTYGEQFF,TGTGCCAGCAGCTTTTCCGGGACGTACGGCGAGCAGTTCTTC
.,TRBJ2-1,few,TRBV7-9,CASSSLRPGASYNEQFF,TGTGCCAGCAGCTCCCTCCGTCCGGGGGCCTCCTACAATGAGCAGTTCTTC
TRBD2,TRBJ2-3,.,TRBV9,CASSLSGGAIDTQYF,TGTGCCAGCAGCCTTAGCGGGGGGGCCATAGATACGCAGTATTTT
.,TRBJ2-2,.,TRBV5-1,CASTDNLQGAGELFF,TGCGCCAGCACCGACAACTTGCAGGGTGCCGGGGAGCTGTTTTTT
.,TRBJ2-3,many,TRBV7-2,CASSLVRLADTQYF,TGTGCCAGCAGCTTAGTACGGCTGGCAGATACGCAGTATTTT
.,TRBJ2-4,.,TRBV19,CASSIPLRPNIQYF,TGTGCCAGTAGTATCCCATTGAGACCGAACATTCAGTACTTC
TRBD2,TRBJ2-2,.,TRBV5-1,CASRTSGGNTGELFF,TGCGCCAGCAGAACTAGCGGGGGTAACACCGGGGAGCTGTTTTTT
.,TRBJ2-5,.,TRBV29-1,CSVEDGGGLIQETQYF,TGCAGCGTTGAAGATGGGGGGGGGCTAATCCAAGAGACCCAGTACTTC
.,TRBJ2-1,few,TRBV5-1,CASSLAGAVFGEQFF,TGCGCCAGCAGCCTGGCCGGGGCTGTATTTGGGGAGCAGTTCTTC
TRBD2,TRBJ2-1,many,TRBV10-3,CAIRLSGGDNEQFF,TGTGCCATCAGGCTTAGCGGGGGGGACAATGAGCAGTTCTTC
.,TRBJ2-5,many,TRBV10-3,CAISPRRSGQETQYF,TGTGCCATCAGTCCAAGACGTAGCGGCCAAGAGACCCAGTACTTC
.,TRBJ1-3,few,TRBV5-1,CASSLGVPSSGNTIYF,TGCGCCAGCAGCTTGGGGGTACCGAGCTCTGGAAACACCATATATTTT
.,TRBJ2-3,many,TRBV7-2,CASSLAGAIRTQYF,TGTGCCAGCAGCTTAGCGGGGGCGATTCGTACGCAGTATTTT
.,TRBJ2-7,few,TRBV20-1,CSASSGLRHEQYF,TGCAGTGCTAGTTCTGGTCTTAGGCACGAGCAGTACTTC